The clone carrying this T cell receptor (beta chain) was seen a single time. The data originate from a study of memory CD8 T cells in hepatitis C reinfection. Turning to the study itself: Chronic HCV followed reinfection in two donors who cleared primary infection.

Trimming at V came to 6 bases and at J to 7 bases, leaving 8 bases not matched to a gene. This CDR3 is built from 13 residues. Germline CDR1 reads SQVTM; CDR2 reads ANQGSEA. Libraries were prepared by immunoSEQ multiplex PCR; TCRdb keeps only in-frame clonotypes and omits some of them. The sample has 45,000 to 50,000 clones, roughly 89% seen once; the top ten hold 0.65% to 0.9%. Time point defined: late/post reinfection, 12 to 24 weeks after detection. The sorted cells went straight to TCR sequencing with no prior in vitro expansion. Total naive CD8 T cells were sorted as viable CD3+ CD8+ CD45RO- cells from a couple of donors.

The V and J genes are TRBV29-1 and TRBJ2-2; the match to TRBD1 covers 7 bases. The sample comprised naive CD8+ T cells sorted from blood. This receptor was taken from a man younger than 35 with hepatitis C virus infection. CDR3 DNA: TGCAGCGTCGCGACAGGGATGGGCGGGGAGCTGTTTTTT. This sequence encodes CSVATGMGGELFF.